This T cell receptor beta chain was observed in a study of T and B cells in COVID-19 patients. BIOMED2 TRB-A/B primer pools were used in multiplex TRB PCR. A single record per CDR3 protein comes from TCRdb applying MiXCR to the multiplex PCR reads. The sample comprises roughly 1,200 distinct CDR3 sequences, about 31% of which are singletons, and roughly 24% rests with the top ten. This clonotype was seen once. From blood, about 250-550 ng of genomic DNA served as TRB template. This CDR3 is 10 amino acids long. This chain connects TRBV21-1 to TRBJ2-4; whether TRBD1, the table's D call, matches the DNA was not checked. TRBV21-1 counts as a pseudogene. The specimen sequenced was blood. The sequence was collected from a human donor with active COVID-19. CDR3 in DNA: TGTGCCAGCAGCTACAGGATTCAGTACTTC. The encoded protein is CASSYRIQYF.